This TCR beta chain comes out of a study of T cells in localized non-small cell lung cancer. Study-wide results and limits: Within adjacent lung there appeared a median 57 of the top 100 tumor clones. Clonality of T cells reached its maximum in uninvolved adjacent lung, surpassing tumor. Blood T cell density predicted longer survival; adjacent-lung clonality, shorter. Because only a single region of the tumor was sequenced, heterogeneity remains possible.

As to this clone: Antigen specificity is unknown.

Trimming stripped 0 bases from V and 1 base from J, with 10 bases between. The CDR3 sequence is 15 residues long. In germline, CDR1 is SGHRS, CDR2 YFSETQ. The protocol was immunoSEQ multiplex PCR, while the TCRdb copy is restricted to in-frame clones and leaves out a portion. The table shows tens of thousands of clones, with 80% occurring only once. The chain uses TRBV5-1 and TRBJ1-1, with D maybe TRBD1 (5 bases). Here the sequenced sample was peripheral blood, taken before any cancer treatment. This clonotype was sampled from a female donor at least 60 years old with stage I lung adenocarcinoma. DNA of the CDR3: TGCGCCAGCAGCTTGGCCGTGCAGGGGAACACTGAAGCTTTCTTT. The encoded protein is CASSLAVQGNTEAFF.